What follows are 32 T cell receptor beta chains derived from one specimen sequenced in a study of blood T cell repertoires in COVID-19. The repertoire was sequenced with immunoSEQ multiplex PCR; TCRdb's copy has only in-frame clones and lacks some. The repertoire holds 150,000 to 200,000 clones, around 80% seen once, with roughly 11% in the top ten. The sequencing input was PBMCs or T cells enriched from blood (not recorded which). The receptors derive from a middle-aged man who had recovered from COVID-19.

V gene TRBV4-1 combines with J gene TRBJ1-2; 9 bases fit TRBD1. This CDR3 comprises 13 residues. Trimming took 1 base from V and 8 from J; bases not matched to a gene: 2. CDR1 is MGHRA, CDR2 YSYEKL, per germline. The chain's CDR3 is CASSQGTGEGYTF. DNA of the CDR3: TGCGCCAGCAGCCAAGGGACAGGGGAAGGCTACACCTTC.

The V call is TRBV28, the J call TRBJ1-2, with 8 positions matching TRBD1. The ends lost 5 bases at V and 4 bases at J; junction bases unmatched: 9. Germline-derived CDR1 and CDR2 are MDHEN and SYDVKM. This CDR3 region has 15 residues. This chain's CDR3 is CASSPNQGAGYGYTF. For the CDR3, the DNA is TGTGCCAGCAGTCCAAATCAGGGGGCGGGCTATGGCTACACCTTC.

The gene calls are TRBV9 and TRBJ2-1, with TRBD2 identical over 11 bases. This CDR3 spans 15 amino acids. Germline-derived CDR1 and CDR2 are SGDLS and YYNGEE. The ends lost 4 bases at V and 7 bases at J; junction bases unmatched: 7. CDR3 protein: CASSTRLAGSNEQFF. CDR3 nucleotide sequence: TGTGCCAGCAGCACTAGACTAGCGGGGAGTAATGAGCAGTTCTTC.

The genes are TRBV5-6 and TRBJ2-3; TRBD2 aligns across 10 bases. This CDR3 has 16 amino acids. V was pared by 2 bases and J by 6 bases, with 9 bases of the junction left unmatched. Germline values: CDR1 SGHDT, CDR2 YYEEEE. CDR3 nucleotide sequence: TGTGCCAGCAGCTTTGTTAGCGGGGGGCAGAGGGATACGCAGTATTTT. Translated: CASSFVSGGQRDTQYF. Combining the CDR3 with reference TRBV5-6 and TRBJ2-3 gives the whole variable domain DAGVTQSPTHLIKTRGQQVTLRCSPKSGHDTVSWYQQALGQGPQFIFQYYEEEERQRGNFPDRFSGHQFPNYSSELNVNALLLGDSALYLCASSFVSGGQRDTQYFGPGTRLTVL.

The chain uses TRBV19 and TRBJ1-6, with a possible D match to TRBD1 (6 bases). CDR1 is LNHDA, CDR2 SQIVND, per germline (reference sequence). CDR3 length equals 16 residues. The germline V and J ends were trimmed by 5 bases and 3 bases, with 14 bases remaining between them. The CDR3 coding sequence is TGTGCCAGTAGTGAGGACAGCCTGAGCTATAATTCACCCCTCCACTTT. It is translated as CASSEDSLSYNSPLHF.

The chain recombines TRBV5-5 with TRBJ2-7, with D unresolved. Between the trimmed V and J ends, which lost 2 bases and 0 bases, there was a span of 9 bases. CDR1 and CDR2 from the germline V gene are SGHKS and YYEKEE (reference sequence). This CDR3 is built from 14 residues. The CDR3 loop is CASSFPGSSYEQYF. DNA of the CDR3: TGTGCCAGCAGCTTTCCGGGTAGCTCCTACGAGCAGTACTTC.

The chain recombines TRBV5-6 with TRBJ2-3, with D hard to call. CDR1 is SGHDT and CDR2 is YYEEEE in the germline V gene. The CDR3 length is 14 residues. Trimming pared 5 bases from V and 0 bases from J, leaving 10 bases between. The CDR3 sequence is CASSSPSSTDTQYF. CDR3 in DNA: TGTGCCAGCAGTTCCCCGTCTAGCACAGATACGCAGTATTTT.

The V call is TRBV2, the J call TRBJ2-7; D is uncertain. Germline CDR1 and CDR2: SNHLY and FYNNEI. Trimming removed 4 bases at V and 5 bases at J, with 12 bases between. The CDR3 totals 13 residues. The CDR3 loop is CASSVFSGDEQYF. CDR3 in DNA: TGTGCCAGCAGTGTTTTTAGTGGAGACGAGCAGTACTTC.

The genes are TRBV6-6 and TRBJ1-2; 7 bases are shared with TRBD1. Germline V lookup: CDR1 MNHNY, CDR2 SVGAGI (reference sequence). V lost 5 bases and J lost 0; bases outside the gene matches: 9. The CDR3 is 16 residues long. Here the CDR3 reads CASSNPAGQTNYGYTF. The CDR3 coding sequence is TGTGCCAGCAGTAACCCGGCGGGACAGACTAACTATGGCTACACCTTC.

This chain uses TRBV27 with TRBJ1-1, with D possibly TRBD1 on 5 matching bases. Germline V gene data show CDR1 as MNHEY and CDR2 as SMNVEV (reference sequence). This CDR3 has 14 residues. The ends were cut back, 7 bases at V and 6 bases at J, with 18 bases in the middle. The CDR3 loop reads CASKHPSTASEAFF. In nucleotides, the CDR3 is TGTGCCAGCAAGCACCCTTCGACAGCTTCTGAAGCTTTCTTT.

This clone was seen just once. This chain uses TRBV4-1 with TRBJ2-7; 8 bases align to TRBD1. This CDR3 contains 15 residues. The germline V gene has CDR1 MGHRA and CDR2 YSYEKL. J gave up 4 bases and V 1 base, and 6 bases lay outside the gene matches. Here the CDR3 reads CASSQGAQGVYEQYF. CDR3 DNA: TGCGCCAGCAGCCAAGGGGCACAGGGGGTATACGAGCAGTACTTC.

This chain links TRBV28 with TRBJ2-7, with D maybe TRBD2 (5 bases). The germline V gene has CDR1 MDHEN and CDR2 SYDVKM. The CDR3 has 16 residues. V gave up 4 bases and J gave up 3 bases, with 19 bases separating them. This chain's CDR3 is CASSSDTSPRDYEQYF. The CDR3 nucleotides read TGTGCCAGCAGTTCAGATACCTCCCCACGGGACTACGAGCAGTACTTC.

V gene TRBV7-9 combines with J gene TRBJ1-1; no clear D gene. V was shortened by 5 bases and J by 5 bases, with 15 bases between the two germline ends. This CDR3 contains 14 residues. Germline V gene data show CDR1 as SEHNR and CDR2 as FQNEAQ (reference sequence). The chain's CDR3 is CASSNMGSGTEAFF. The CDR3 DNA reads TGTGCCAGCAGCAATATGGGTTCCGGGACTGAAGCTTTCTTT.

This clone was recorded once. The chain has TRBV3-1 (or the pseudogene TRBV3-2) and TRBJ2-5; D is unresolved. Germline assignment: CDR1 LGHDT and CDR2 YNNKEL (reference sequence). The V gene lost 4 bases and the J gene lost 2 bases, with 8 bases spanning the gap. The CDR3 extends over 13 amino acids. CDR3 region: CASSLQFQETQYF. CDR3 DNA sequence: TGTGCCAGCAGCCTACAGTTTCAAGAGACCCAGTACTTC.

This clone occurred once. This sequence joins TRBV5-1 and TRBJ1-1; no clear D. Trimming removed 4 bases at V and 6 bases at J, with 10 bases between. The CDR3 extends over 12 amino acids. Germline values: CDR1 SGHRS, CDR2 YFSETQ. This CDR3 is CASSSGIPEAFF. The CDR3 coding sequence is TGCGCCAGCAGCAGCGGGATCCCTGAAGCTTTCTTT.

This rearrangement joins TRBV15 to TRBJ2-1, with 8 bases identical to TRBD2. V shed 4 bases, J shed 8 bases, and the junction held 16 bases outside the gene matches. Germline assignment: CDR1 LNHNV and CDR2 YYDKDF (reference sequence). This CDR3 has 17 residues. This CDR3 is CATSIPIPGGQWYEQFF. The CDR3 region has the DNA TGTGCCACCAGCATCCCGATCCCGGGGGGGCAGTGGTATGAGCAGTTCTTC.

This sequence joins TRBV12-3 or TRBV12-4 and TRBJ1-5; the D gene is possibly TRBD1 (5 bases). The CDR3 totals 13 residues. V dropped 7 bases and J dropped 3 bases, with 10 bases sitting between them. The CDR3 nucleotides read TGTGCCAGCACGCCCAGGGACAATCAGCCCCAGCATTTT. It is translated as CASTPRDNQPQHF.

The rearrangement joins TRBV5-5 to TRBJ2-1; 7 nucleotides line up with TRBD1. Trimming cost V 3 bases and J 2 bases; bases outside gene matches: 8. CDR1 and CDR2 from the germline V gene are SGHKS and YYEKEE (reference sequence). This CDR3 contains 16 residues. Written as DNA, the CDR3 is TGTGCCAGCAGCTCACCTCGACAGGGAACCTACAATGAGCAGTTCTTC. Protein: CASSSPRQGTYNEQFF.

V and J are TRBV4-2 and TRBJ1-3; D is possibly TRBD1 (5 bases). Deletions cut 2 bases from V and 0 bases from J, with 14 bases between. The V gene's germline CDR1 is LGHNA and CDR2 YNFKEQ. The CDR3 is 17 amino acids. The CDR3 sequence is CASSQSSQGASGNTIYF. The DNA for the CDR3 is TGTGCCAGCAGCCAATCTTCTCAGGGTGCCTCTGGAAACACCATATATTTT.

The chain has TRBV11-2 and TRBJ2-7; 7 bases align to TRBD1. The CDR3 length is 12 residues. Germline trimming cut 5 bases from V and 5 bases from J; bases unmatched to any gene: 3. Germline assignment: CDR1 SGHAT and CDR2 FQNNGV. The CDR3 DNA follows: TGTGCCAGCAGCATACAGGGGAACGAGCAGTACTTC. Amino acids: CASSIQGNEQYF.

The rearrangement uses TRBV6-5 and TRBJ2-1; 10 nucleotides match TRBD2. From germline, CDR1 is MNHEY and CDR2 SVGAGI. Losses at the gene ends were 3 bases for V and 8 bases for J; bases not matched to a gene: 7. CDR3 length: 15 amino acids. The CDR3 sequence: CASSYLAGVSDEQFF. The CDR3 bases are TGTGCCAGCAGTTATCTAGCGGGAGTTTCAGATGAGCAGTTCTTC.

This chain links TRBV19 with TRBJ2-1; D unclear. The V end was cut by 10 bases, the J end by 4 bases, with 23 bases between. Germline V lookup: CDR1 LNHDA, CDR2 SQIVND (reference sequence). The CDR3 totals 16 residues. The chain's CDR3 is CATESSSSYKYNEQFF. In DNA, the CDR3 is TGTGCCACCGAAAGTAGCTCCAGCTATAAATACAATGAGCAGTTCTTC.

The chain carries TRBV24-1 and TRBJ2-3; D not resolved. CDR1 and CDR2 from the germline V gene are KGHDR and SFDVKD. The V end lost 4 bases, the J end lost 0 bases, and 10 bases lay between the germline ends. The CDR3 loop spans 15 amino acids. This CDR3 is CATSDQTQSTDTQYF. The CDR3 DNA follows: TGTGCCACCAGTGACCAAACACAAAGCACAGATACGCAGTATTTT.

The DNA of the CDR3 is TGTGCCAGCAGCTTTCAACAGGGGATACATTCACCCCTCCACTTT. Translation: CASSFQQGIHSPLHF. V and J are TRBV11-2 and TRBJ1-6; 7 nucleotides agree with TRBD1. V lost 3 bases, J lost 8 bases, and 7 bases stayed unmatched. Germline CDR1 and CDR2: SGHAT and FQNNGV. The CDR3 is made up of 15 amino acids.

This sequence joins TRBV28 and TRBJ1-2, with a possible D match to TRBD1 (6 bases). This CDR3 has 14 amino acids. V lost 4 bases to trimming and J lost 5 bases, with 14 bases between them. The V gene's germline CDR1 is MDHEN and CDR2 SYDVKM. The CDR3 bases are TGTGCCAGCAGTTCACAGGGTAGTGGGTATGGCTACACCTTC. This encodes CASSSQGSGYGYTF.

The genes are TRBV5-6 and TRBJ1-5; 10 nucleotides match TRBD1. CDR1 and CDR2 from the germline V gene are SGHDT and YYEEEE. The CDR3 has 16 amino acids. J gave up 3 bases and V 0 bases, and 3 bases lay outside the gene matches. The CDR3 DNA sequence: TGTGCCAGCAGCTTGGTGGGGACAGGGGACAATCAGCCCCAGCATTTT. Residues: CASSLVGTGDNQPQHF.

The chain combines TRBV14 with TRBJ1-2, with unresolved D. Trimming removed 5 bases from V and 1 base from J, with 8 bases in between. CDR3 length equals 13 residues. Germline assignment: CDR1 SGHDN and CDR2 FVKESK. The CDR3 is CASSSTDNYGYTF. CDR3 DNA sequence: TGTGCCAGCAGCTCCACAGATAACTATGGCTACACCTTC.

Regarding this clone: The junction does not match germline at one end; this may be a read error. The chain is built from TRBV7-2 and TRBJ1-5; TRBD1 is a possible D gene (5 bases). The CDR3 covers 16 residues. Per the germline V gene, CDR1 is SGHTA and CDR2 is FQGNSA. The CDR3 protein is CVSSLAAGQVGRPQHF. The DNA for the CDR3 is TGTGTCAGCAGCTTAGCTGCGGGGCAGGTCGGCCGGCCCCAGCATTTT.

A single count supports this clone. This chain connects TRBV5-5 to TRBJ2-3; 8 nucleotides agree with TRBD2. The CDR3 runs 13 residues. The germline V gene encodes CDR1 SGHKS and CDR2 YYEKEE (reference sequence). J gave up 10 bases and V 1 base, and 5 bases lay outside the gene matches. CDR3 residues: CASSLWAGGAQYF. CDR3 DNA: TGTGCCAGCAGCTTGTGGGCCGGGGGGGCGCAGTATTTT.

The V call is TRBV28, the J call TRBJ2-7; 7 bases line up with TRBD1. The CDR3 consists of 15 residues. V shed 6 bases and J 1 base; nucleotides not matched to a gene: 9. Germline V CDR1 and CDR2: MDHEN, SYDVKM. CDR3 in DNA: TGTGCCAGCAGGAGACAGGGATCCCCATCCTACGAGCAGTACTTC. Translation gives CASRRQGSPSYEQYF.

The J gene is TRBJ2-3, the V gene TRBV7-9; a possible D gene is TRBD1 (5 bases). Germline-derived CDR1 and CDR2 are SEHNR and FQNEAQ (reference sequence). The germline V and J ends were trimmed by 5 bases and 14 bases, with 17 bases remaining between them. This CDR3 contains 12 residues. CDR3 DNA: TGTGCCAGCAGCCTGGACATCCCCCATATGTATTTT. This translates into CASSLDIPHMYF. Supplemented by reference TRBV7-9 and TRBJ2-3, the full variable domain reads DTGVSQNPRHKITKRGQNVTFRCDPISEHNRLYWYRQTLGQGPEFLTYFQNEAQLEKSRLLSDRFSAERPKGSFSTLEIQRTEQGDSAMYLCASSLDIPHMYFGPGTRLTVL.

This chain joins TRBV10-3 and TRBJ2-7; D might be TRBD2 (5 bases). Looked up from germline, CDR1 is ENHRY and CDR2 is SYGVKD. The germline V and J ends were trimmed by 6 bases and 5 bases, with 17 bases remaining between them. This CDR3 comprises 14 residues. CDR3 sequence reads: CAISTESLDHEQYF. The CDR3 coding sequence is TGTGCCATCAGCACTGAATCACTAGACCACGAGCAGTACTTC.